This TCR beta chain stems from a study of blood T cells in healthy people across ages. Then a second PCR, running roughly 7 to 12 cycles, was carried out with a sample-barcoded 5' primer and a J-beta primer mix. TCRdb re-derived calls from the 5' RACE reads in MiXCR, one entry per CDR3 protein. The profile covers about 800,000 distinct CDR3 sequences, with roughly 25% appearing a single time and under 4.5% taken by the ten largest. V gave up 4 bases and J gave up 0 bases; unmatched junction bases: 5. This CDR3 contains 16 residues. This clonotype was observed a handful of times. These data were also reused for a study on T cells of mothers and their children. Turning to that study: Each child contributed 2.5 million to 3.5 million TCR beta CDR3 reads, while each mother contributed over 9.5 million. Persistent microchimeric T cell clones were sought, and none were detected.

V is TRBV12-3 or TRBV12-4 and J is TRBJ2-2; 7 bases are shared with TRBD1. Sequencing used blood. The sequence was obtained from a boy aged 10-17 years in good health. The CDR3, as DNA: TGTGCCAGCAGTTCCTGGACAGGAGCGAACACCGGGGAGCTGTTTTTT. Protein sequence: CASSSWTGANTGELFF.